Presented here are 22 T cell receptor beta chains from one specimen sequenced in a study of cytomegalovirus exposure and HLA in healthy donors. Vbeta (60) and Jbeta (13) primers were used in the PCR. The protocol was immunoSEQ multiplex PCR, while the TCRdb copy is restricted to in-frame clones and leaves out a portion. The repertoire holds approximately 200,000 clones, with roughly 84% as singletons. Sequencing was done on a sample of PBMCs. All receptors derive from a girl between 10 and 17 years old in good health and CMV-seronegative.

The V and J genes are TRBV29-1 and TRBJ1-1; D gene uncertain. Per the germline V gene, CDR1 is SQVTM and CDR2 is ANQGSEA. CDR3 size: 13 residues. Trimming took 1 base from V and 2 from J, leaving 8 bases between them. DNA of the CDR3: TGCAGCGTTGAAGCCCCTCCTAACACTGAAGCTTTCTTT. Translated, it gives CSVEAPPNTEAFF.

The chain employs TRBV25-1 and TRBJ2-3, with TRBD2 matching over 8 bases. The CDR3 consists of 15 residues. Per the germline V gene, CDR1 is MGHDK and CDR2 is SYGVNS. J gave up 6 bases and V 3 bases, and 8 bases lay outside the gene matches. Written as DNA, the CDR3 is TGTGCCAGCAGTGACCCTTCAGCGGGAGTGGATACGCAGTATTTT. Translation gives CASSDPSAGVDTQYF.

The rearrangement joins TRBV19 to TRBJ1-4; D not certain. CDR3 length equals 15 residues. Germline V gene sequence: CDR1 LNHDA, CDR2 SQIVND (reference sequence). V lost 4 bases and J lost 4, with 13 bases in between. The CDR3 spells CASSTSGRDNEKLFF. CDR3 sequence (DNA): TGTGCCAGTAGTACGTCGGGGAGGGATAATGAAAAACTGTTTTTT.

This clone was found once. The CDR3 sequence: CASSLDLGRVSGNTIYF. DNA for the CDR3: TGTGCCAGCAGCTTAGATCTAGGCAGGGTCTCTGGAAACACCATATATTTT. The J gene is TRBJ1-3, the V gene TRBV7-9; D is possibly TRBD1 (5 bases). Germline V gives CDR1 SEHNR, CDR2 FQNEAQ (reference sequence). V was pared by 1 base and J by 0 bases, with 13 bases between. This CDR3 has 17 amino acids. The complete variable domain, with remaining parts taken from reference TRBV7-9 and TRBJ1-3, reads DTGVSQNPRHKITKRGQNVTFRCDPISEHNRLYWYRQTLGQGPEFLTYFQNEAQLEKSRLLSDRFSAERPKGSFSTLEIQRTEQGDSAMYLCASSLDLGRVSGNTIYFGEGSWLTVV.

The CDR3 here is CASSPQGGHEQFF. CDR3 bases: TGCGCCAGCAGCCCCCAAGGGGGCCATGAGCAGTTCTTC. The V gene is TRBV5-1, the J gene TRBJ2-1, with 7 bases fitting TRBD1. CDR3 length equals 13 residues. V was pared by 4 bases and J by 8 bases, with 6 bases of the junction left unmatched. Germline-derived CDR1 and CDR2 are SGHRS and YFSETQ.

The V and J genes are TRBV4-3 and TRBJ2-3; 8 bases match TRBD2. From germline, CDR1 is LGHNA and CDR2 YSLEER. The CDR3 is 15 residues long. The junction had 4 bases not matched to a gene; V was cut back by 2 bases and J by 3 bases. DNA for the CDR3: TGCGCCAGCAGCCAAACGGGGGGGTTAACAGATACGCAGTATTTT. This gives the protein CASSQTGGLTDTQYF.

The J gene is TRBJ1-1, the V gene TRBV18; no clear D gene. The V gene's germline CDR1 is KGHSH and CDR2 LQKENI. The CDR3 covers 13 residues. V lost 3 bases, J lost 1 base, and 6 bases lay in between. In nucleotides, the CDR3 is TGTGCCAGCTCACCGCCACAGAACACTGAAGCTTTCTTT. Encoded protein: CASSPPQNTEAFF.

J is TRBJ1-5 and V is TRBV23-1; 11 bases are a match to TRBD1. TRBV23-1 is marked as an open reading frame, function uncertain. With 6 bases clipped from V and 4 bases from J, the junction kept 14 bases outside the gene matches. The CDR3 has 18 amino acids. CDR3 loop: CASSPKDPGQGVNQPQHF. In DNA, the CDR3 is TGCGCCAGCAGCCCGAAAGACCCGGGACAGGGGGTAAATCAGCCCCAGCATTTT.

The chain links TRBV5-5 to TRBJ1-6; TRBD1 matches at 7 bases. The V and J ends lost 0 bases and 5 bases, in that order; junction bases with no gene match: 11. This CDR3 comprises 18 residues. Germline loops: CDR1 SGHKS, CDR2 YYEKEE (reference sequence). The CDR3 region is CASSLAWRQGVDNSPLHF. The DNA for the CDR3 is TGTGCCAGCAGCTTGGCTTGGCGTCAGGGGGTAGATAATTCACCCCTCCACTTT.

The rearrangement uses TRBV5-8 and TRBJ2-3; 8 bases are a match to TRBD2. Germline CDR1 SGHTS, CDR2 YDEGEE. The ends lost 0 bases at V and 4 bases at J; junction bases unmatched: 7. This CDR3 is built from 16 residues. Here the CDR3 reads CASSLAWFGGADTQYF. The CDR3 coding sequence is TGTGCCAGCAGCTTGGCGTGGTTCGGGGGGGCAGATACGCAGTATTTT. Filled out from reference TRBV5-8 and TRBJ2-3, the complete variable domain reads EAGVTQSPTHLIKTRGQQATLRCSPISGHTSVYWYQQALGLGLQFLLWYDEGEERNRGNFPPRFSGRQFPNYSSELNVNALELEDSALYLCASSLAWFGGADTQYFGPGTRLTVL.

The chain uses TRBV7-2 and TRBJ1-6; D is unresolved. Germline V gene data show CDR1 as SGHTA and CDR2 as FQGNSA. The CDR3 length is 16 residues. V dropped 5 bases and J dropped 3 bases, with 14 bases sitting between them. The chain's CDR3 is CASSPMGSVYNSPLHF. The CDR3 nucleotides read TGTGCCAGCAGCCCGATGGGGAGCGTCTATAATTCACCCCTCCACTTT.

V and J are TRBV18 and TRBJ2-7, with no clear D. Germline CDR1 is KGHSH and CDR2 is LQKENI. This CDR3 is 13 amino acids long. Trimming removed 5 bases at V and 1 base at J, with 9 bases between. The CDR3 bases are TGTGCCAGCTCAACTTCGCGGTCCTACGAGCAGTACTTC. Residues: CASSTSRSYEQYF.

This clone was counted a few times. V usage is TRBV5-4 and J usage is TRBJ1-1, with TRBD1 matching over 9 bases. The germline V gene has CDR1 SGHNT and CDR2 YYREEE (reference sequence). The junction had 1 base not matched to a gene; V was cut back by 4 bases and J by 3 bases. CDR3 size: 13 residues. CDR3 amino acids: CASSRTGDTEAFF. The CDR3 coding sequence is TGTGCCAGCAGCCGGACAGGGGACACTGAAGCTTTCTTT.

This chain connects TRBV28 to TRBJ1-1; D ambiguous. The CDR3 consists of 15 residues. Germline CDR1 and CDR2: MDHEN and SYDVKM. Trimming took 5 bases from V and 0 from J, leaving 13 bases between them. CDR3 nucleotides: TGTGCCAGCAGTGGGAGTCTCCCCATGAACACTGAAGCTTTCTTT. Protein product: CASSGSLPMNTEAFF.

This clone was observed a few times. This chain links TRBV23-1 with TRBJ1-4, with unresolved D. TRBV23-1 is an open reading frame, and its role is uncertain. The CDR3 spans 14 residues. Trimming removed 2 bases at V and 5 bases at J, with 9 bases between. CDR3 nucleotide sequence: TGCGCCAGCAGTCAAGGGCAGAGCAATGAAAAACTGTTTTTT. Its translation: CASSQGQSNEKLFF.

This clone has a single count. The V and J genes are TRBV19 and TRBJ2-7; unclear D gene. V dropped 1 base and J dropped 3 bases, with 13 bases sitting between them. Per the germline V gene, CDR1 is LNHDA and CDR2 is SQIVND (reference sequence). The CDR3 loop spans 15 amino acids. The CDR3 DNA reads TGTGCCAGTAGTATAGTTCTACCTCGGAGCTACGAGCAGTACTTC. This translates into CASSIVLPRSYEQYF.

The rearrangement uses TRBV6-5 and TRBJ2-1, with unresolved D. The CDR3 is 15 residues long. V was shortened by 10 bases and J by 0 bases, with 16 bases between the two germline ends. Germline loops: CDR1 MNHEY, CDR2 SVGAGI. The CDR3 loop reads CATTPPGSSYNEQFF. The CDR3 DNA is TGTGCCACCACCCCTCCTGGCAGCTCCTACAATGAGCAGTTCTTC.

This chain uses TRBV4-3 with TRBJ1-1; D gene uncertain. The CDR3 sequence is 14 residues long. V was shortened by 1 base and J by 7 bases, with 13 bases between the two germline ends. Looked up from germline, CDR1 is LGHNA and CDR2 is YSLEER. This CDR3 is CASSQVRGVGEAFF. The CDR3 nucleotides are TGCGCCAGCAGCCAAGTCCGGGGTGTCGGTGAAGCTTTCTTT.

This clone was recorded only once. The chain is built from TRBV6-6 and TRBJ1-5, with D possibly being TRBD1 (5 bases). Germline CDR1 is MNHNY and CDR2 is SVGAGI (reference sequence). CDR3 length: 15 residues. V shed 4 bases and J shed 0 bases, with 10 bases lying between them. In nucleotides, the CDR3 is TGTGCCAGCAGTTGGGGCACTCGTAGCAATCAGCCCCAGCATTTT. Protein product: CASSWGTRSNQPQHF.

CDR3 loop: CASSPPAVHEQFF. CDR3 nucleotide sequence: TGTGCCAGCAGCCCCCCCGCGGTCCATGAGCAGTTCTTC. V gene TRBV7-3 combines with J gene TRBJ2-1; D remains ambiguous. From germline, CDR1 is SGHTA and CDR2 FQGTGA. There are 13 residues in the CDR3. The ends were cut back, 5 bases at V and 8 bases at J, with 13 bases in the middle.

The V call is TRBV4-1, the J call TRBJ2-3; 11 nucleotides align to TRBD2. Germline V gene data show CDR1 as MGHRA and CDR2 as YSYEKL. The V gene end was trimmed by 3 bases and the J gene end by 2 bases; junction bases not matched to a gene: 10. This CDR3 is 18 amino acids long. The CDR3 loop is CASSQLTGLAASTDTQYF. In DNA, the CDR3 is TGCGCCAGCAGCCAGCTGACGGGACTAGCGGCCTCCACAGATACGCAGTATTTT.

The sample holds a few counts of this clone. The J gene is TRBJ1-6, the V gene TRBV5-1; 7 bases are shared with TRBD1. The CDR3 runs 19 residues. Germline V gives CDR1 SGHRS, CDR2 YFSETQ. Losses at the gene ends were 4 bases for V and 7 bases for J; bases not matched to a gene: 20. The CDR3 nucleotides are TGCGCCAGCAGCCCCCGGGACAGCTTTTCGTACCTGGAGAATTCACCCCTCCACTTT. Its protein product is CASSPRDSFSYLENSPLHF.